The 17 T cell receptor beta chains listed next were all sequenced from one sample in a study of blood T cell repertoires in COVID-19 (dated by TCRdb to the early 2020s). The library was made by the immunoSEQ multiplex PCR assay. TCRdb retrieved this table from immuneACCESS and kept in-frame rearrangements only. Not all clones are present; in checked studies, unresolved V genes account for under half, and no reason is known for the remainder. The sample table holds around 100,000 clones, of which about 85% were seen once. Roughly 1.6% of the sample goes to the ten largest clones. Material: peripheral blood. The receptors shown here come from a man aged 50 or older with acute or convalescent COVID-19.

This clone appeared a few times. The chain carries TRBV24-1 and TRBJ1-1, with D perhaps matching TRBD1 (6 bases). This CDR3 is built from 14 residues. Germline V CDR1 and CDR2: KGHDR, SFDVKD. Deletions cut 7 bases from V and 1 base from J, with 12 bases between. CDR3 protein: CATRPGHTNTEAFF. The CDR3 region has the DNA TGTGCCACCAGACCGGGACATACGAACACTGAAGCTTTCTTT.

J is TRBJ1-6 and V is TRBV27, with 8 bases aligning to TRBD1. Trimming removed 6 bases from V and 1 base from J; junction bases left unmatched: 5. Germline lookup yields CDR1 MNHEY and CDR2 SMNVEV (reference sequence). There are 16 residues in the CDR3. The CDR3 region is CASRRQGLSYNSPLHF. The CDR3 nucleotides read TGTGCCAGCAGAAGACAGGGGTTGTCCTATAATTCACCCCTCCACTTT.

This sequence joins TRBV7-5 and TRBJ2-7; the tabulated D call, TRBD1, remains unverified against the DNA. TRBV7-5 is labeled a pseudogene. This CDR3 is built from 14 residues. CDR3 DNA sequence: TGTGCCAGAAGCTTAGAAGGGACAGGGGACGAGCAGTACTTC. Its translation is CARSLEGTGDEQYF.

In this sample, this clone turned up once. The chain links TRBV28 to TRBJ1-5, with D hard to call. The germline gives CDR1 MDHEN, CDR2 SYDVKM. Trimming removed 6 bases from V and 5 bases from J, with 14 bases in between. The CDR3 totals 14 residues. The CDR3 spells CASRSTLRDQPQHF. CDR3 DNA: TGTGCCAGCAGATCCACGTTACGGGATCAGCCCCAGCATTTT.

V gene TRBV5-1 combines with J gene TRBJ2-1, with TRBD1 matching 9 bases. The V segment lost 3 bases and the J segment 15 bases; nucleotides outside the gene matches: 22. The CDR3 runs to 17 residues. Per germline, CDR1 SGHRS and CDR2 YFSETQ. The CDR3 DNA follows: TGCGCCAGCAGCTCCCATTTGACAGGGGGTTTGGGGACGTCACTGTTCTTC. This gives the protein CASSSHLTGGLGTSLFF.

The J gene is TRBJ1-5, the V gene TRBV5-5; D call uncertain. This CDR3 comprises 13 residues. CDR1 is SGHKS, CDR2 YYEKEE, per germline (reference sequence). V shed 2 bases and J shed 3 bases, with 6 bases lying between them. As DNA, the CDR3 is TGTGCCAGCAGCTTCGACACCAATCAGCCCCAGCATTTT. Its protein is CASSFDTNQPQHF.

The rearrangement joins TRBV15 to TRBJ1-2, with D maybe TRBD1 (5 bases). V dropped 1 base and J dropped 2 bases, with 20 bases sitting between them. The CDR3 sequence is 18 residues long. CDR1 LNHNV and CDR2 YYDKDF come from the germline V gene (reference sequence). CDR3 bases: TGTGCCACCAGCAGAGTAGCAGGGCTCGGAAGAAGGAACTATGGCTACACCTTC. Translating it yields CATSRVAGLGRRNYGYTF.

The rearrangement uses TRBV19 and TRBJ2-7; TRBD2 is a possible D gene (6 bases). This CDR3 contains 13 residues. The germline V gene has CDR1 LNHDA and CDR2 SQIVND (reference sequence). V was cut by 0 bases and J by 3 bases, with 6 bases left in between. In nucleotides, the CDR3 is TGTGCCAGTAGTATAGAGGGGGGCTACGAGCAGTACGTC. This translates into CASSIEGGYEQYV.

V and J are TRBV27 and TRBJ1-1, with D unresolved. The CDR3 is made up of 13 amino acids. Trimming took 6 bases from V and 1 from J, leaving 9 bases between them. Germline V gene sequence: CDR1 MNHEY, CDR2 SMNVEV (reference sequence). The CDR3 nucleotides are TGTGCCAGCAGCCCTGGCGGGAACACTGAAGCTTTCTTT. Translating gives CASSPGGNTEAFF.

The chain joins TRBV29-1 to TRBJ2-3; possible D gene TRBD2, 5 bases. Deletions cut 7 bases from V and 1 base from J, with 15 bases between. CDR1 SQVTM and CDR2 ANQGSEA come from the germline V gene. CDR3 length equals 14 residues. Here the CDR3 reads CSATSRSGTDTQYF. Written as DNA, the CDR3 is TGCAGCGCTACTAGTAGGTCGGGCACAGATACGCAGTATTTT.

V gene TRBV24-1 combines with J gene TRBJ1-5, with a tentative D call TRBD1 (5 bases). CDR1 KGHDR and CDR2 SFDVKD come from the germline V gene. The CDR3 loop spans 12 amino acids. Between the trimmed V and J ends, which lost 9 bases and 4 bases, there was a span of 9 bases. CDR3 in amino acids: CATGQGNQPQHF. The DNA for the CDR3 is TGTGCCACCGGGCAGGGAAATCAGCCCCAGCATTTT.

The chain carries TRBV2 and TRBJ1-2; D might be TRBD1 (6 bases). This CDR3 has 13 residues. Trimming removed 6 bases from V and 4 bases from J, with 12 bases in between. Germline CDR1 is SNHLY and CDR2 is FYNNEI. Here the CDR3 DNA reads TGTGCCAGCAGAGGCACAGGGCCCTATGGCTACACCTTC. Its protein product is CASRGTGPYGYTF.

The gene calls are TRBV27 and TRBJ1-2; TRBD1 agrees at 11 bases. The junction had 8 bases not matched to a gene; V was cut back by 4 bases and J by 4 bases. Germline V gene sequence: CDR1 MNHEY, CDR2 SMNVEV (reference sequence). This CDR3 is built from 16 residues. The CDR3, as DNA: TGTGCCAGCAGTTCCTCAGGACAGGGGGCCAGCTATGGCTACACCTTC. It specifies CASSSSGQGASYGYTF.

The chain carries TRBV28 and TRBJ1-5, with 9 bases matching TRBD1. The ends lost 4 bases at V and 0 bases at J; junction bases unmatched: 7. Germline V lookup: CDR1 MDHEN, CDR2 SYDVKM. This CDR3 contains 17 residues. CDR3 DNA: TGTGCCAGCAGTTCTAGGGACAGGGCGTATAGCAATCAGCCCCAGCATTTT. It yields the protein CASSSRDRAYSNQPQHF.

A few counts support this clone. J is TRBJ2-3 and V is TRBV14, with no clear D. Germline values: CDR1 SGHDN, CDR2 FVKESK. The CDR3 spans 17 residues. Deletions cut 0 bases from V and 2 bases from J, with 15 bases between. CDR3 DNA: TGTGCCAGCAGCCAAGAGGTGTGGCCGTATCACACAGATACGCAGTATTTT. Protein: CASSQEVWPYHTDTQYF.

J is TRBJ1-4 and V is TRBV11-2; D possibly corresponds to TRBD1 (5 bases). This CDR3 comprises 15 residues. V was cut by 0 bases and J by 5 bases, with 10 bases left in between. CDR1 is SGHAT, CDR2 FQNNGV, per germline. The CDR3 region is CASSLDGHLNEKLFF. CDR3 nucleotides: TGTGCCAGCAGCTTAGACGGACACTTGAATGAAAAACTGTTTTTT.

The chain carries TRBV4-1 and TRBJ1-2; a weak D match, TRBD1 (6 bases). CDR3 length equals 13 residues. V dropped 3 bases and J dropped 4 bases, with 9 bases sitting between them. CDR1 is MGHRA, CDR2 YSYEKL, per germline. CDR3: CASSQSTGYGYTF. The CDR3 DNA follows: TGCGCCAGCAGCCAGTCGACAGGCTATGGCTACACCTTC.